Listed below are T cell receptor beta chains from one sample, sequenced in a study of PD-L1 blockade in urothelial cancer. Data came from immunoSEQ multiplex PCR; TCRdb stores just in-frame clones and leaves some out. This table has around 41,000 clones, around 90% appearing once. Sample: PBMCs, taken around atezolizumab (anti-PD-L1) treatment. These receptors all come from a woman aged 55 to 70 with urothelial cancer. Both conserved end residues are part of each CDR3. Each record gives: V gene, clone size, D gene, J gene, CDR3 protein, CDR3 DNA. A D gene is named only where the DNA matches it firmly. Only some rows state a clone size, as once, few, many or a class for expanded clones.

>TRBV25-1|NA|NA|TRBJ1-1
CASSYRGEAFF
TGTGCCAGCAGTTATAGAGGGGAAGCTTTCTTT
>TRBV19|NA|TRBD1|TRBJ1-1
CASTLPGRGRLTEAFF
TGTGCCAGTACCCTCCCGGGCAGGGGGCGTCTTACTGAAGCTTTCTTT
>TRBV29-1|once|TRBD1|TRBJ2-7
CSVGPGTGGSYEQYF
TGCAGCGTTGGGCCCGGGACAGGGGGTTCCTACGAGCAGTACTTC
>TRBV6-1|few|TRBD1|TRBJ1-2
CASSGDRGPAIYSGYTF
TGTGCCAGCAGTGGCGACAGGGGGCCCGCTATATATTCCGGCTACACCTTC
>TRBV6-6|NA|NA|TRBJ2-1
CASSYKTGYNEQFF
TGTGCCAGCAGTTATAAGACGGGATACAATGAGCAGTTCTTC
>TRBV5-8|once|NA|TRBJ2-7
CASSPPARERYEQYF
TGTGCCAGCAGCCCCCCCGCGAGGGAAAGGTACGAGCAGTACTTC
>TRBV6-5|NA|NA|TRBJ2-3
CASSLRTTGSDTQYF
TGTGCCAGCAGCCTAAGGACCACGGGGTCTGATACGCAGTATTTT
>TRBV28|NA|NA|TRBJ2-1
CASRATGPVEGNEQFF
TGTGCCAGCAGGGCGACTGGGCCGGTTGAGGGCAATGAGCAGTTCTTC
>TRBV7-6|NA|NA|TRBJ1-1
CASSSRGRGGAFF
TGTGCCAGCAGCTCCCGCGGGCGAGGTGGAGCTTTCTTT
>TRBV11-2|NA|NA|TRBJ2-7
CASSLDLPNSYEQYF
TGTGCCAGCAGCTTAGATCTACCGAACTCCTACGAGCAGTACTTC